The clone carrying this T cell receptor (beta chain) was observed once. V dropped 4 bases and J dropped 0; count of bases not matched to a gene: 4. CDR3 length equals 15 residues. The germline CDR1 and CDR2 sequences are ENHRY and SYGVKD. The sample originates from a study of blood T cell repertoires in COVID-19. At the level of the study: Samples of COVID-19 (acute and convalescent) were obtained from the United States, Italy and Spain. From T cells, B-cell-depleted T cells, or PBMCs came the material, which was cDNA or gDNA.

TCRdb's copy holds only in-frame clones and misses some; the assay was immunoSEQ multiplex PCR. The data show roughly 120,000 clones, 65% to 80% seen once. The sequencing sample was made of peripheral blood. The TCR originated in an older woman with acute or convalescent COVID-19. The chain employs TRBV10-3 and TRBJ2-3, with 7 positions matching TRBD2. Here the CDR3 DNA reads TGTGCCATCAGTGGGGGAGGGGCTAGCACAGATACGCAGTATTTT. Its protein product is CAISGGGASTDTQYF.